These 27 T cell receptor beta chains were all obtained from the same sample, sequenced in a study of T cell repertoires in cytomegalovirus infection. TCRdb analysed the reads with MiXCR anew, one entry per CDR3 protein. Of about 310,000 distinct CDR3 sequences listed, 17% were seen once; the top ten hold about 12%. The sequencing input was PBMCs. The receptors derive from a human donor in good health (CMV status not recorded). Some clones in this sample may be carry-over from other donors' samples.

The V gene is TRBV24-1, the J gene TRBJ2-5; 7 positions agree with TRBD2. V gave up 3 bases and J gave up 5 bases; unmatched junction bases: 8. Germline CDR1 is KGHDR and CDR2 is SFDVKD. The CDR3 extends over 15 amino acids. Written as DNA, the CDR3 is TGTGCCACCAGTGATCCCGGGACTACCGGGGAGACCCAGTACTTC. Encoded protein: CATSDPGTTGETQYF.

This clonotype appeared many times. The rearrangement links TRBV6-6 to TRBJ2-7; D is unresolved. The CDR3 totals 17 residues. Looked up from germline, CDR1 is MNHNY and CDR2 is SVGAGI (reference sequence). V dropped 7 bases and J dropped 7 bases, with 29 bases sitting between them. The CDR3 DNA reads TGTGCCAGCACCCTCCGGTTCGGCCTAACCACGAGTGGGGAGCAGTACTTC. It translates to CASTLRFGLTTSGEQYF.

Ten or more counts support this clonotype. The J gene is TRBJ2-2, the V gene TRBV9; 14 bases agree with TRBD2. Germline CDR1 is SGDLS and CDR2 is YYNGEE. CDR3 length: 20 amino acids. V shed 0 bases and J 1 base; nucleotides not matched to a gene: 8. The DNA of the CDR3 is TGTGCCAGCAGCGTAGCATCGCTTGGGACTAGCGGGGGGAACACCGGGGAGCTGTTTTTT. Protein sequence: CASSVASLGTSGGNTGELFF.

This clonotype came up once. CDR3 sequence: CASSPSPGAYEQYF. Written as DNA, the CDR3 is TGTGCCAGCTCACCTTCTCCAGGGGCCTACGAGCAGTACTTC. The V gene is TRBV18, the J gene TRBJ2-7; D may be TRBD1 (6 bases). Germline-derived CDR1 and CDR2 are KGHSH and LQKENI. The CDR3 totals 14 residues. Trimming cost V 3 bases and J 2 bases, with 11 bases left between them.

The rearrangement links TRBV28 to TRBJ2-4; D possibly corresponds to TRBD1 (5 bases). This CDR3 region has 13 residues. Germline CDR1 is MDHEN and CDR2 is SYDVKM. Deletions cut 2 bases from V and 6 bases from J, with 8 bases between. The chain's CDR3 is CASSLHDRNIQYF. The CDR3 region has the DNA TGTGCCAGCAGTTTACATGACAGAAACATTCAGTACTTC.

The table lists this clonotype with many counts. The V and J genes are TRBV7-2 and TRBJ2-3; D gene uncertain. Germline V gene data show CDR1 as SGHTA and CDR2 as FQGNSA. This CDR3 comprises 14 residues. Trimming pared 1 base from V and 2 bases from J, leaving 7 bases between. The DNA for the CDR3 is TGTGCCAGCAGCTTAGATACCTTCACAGATACGCAGTATTTT. Translated, it gives CASSLDTFTDTQYF.

This clonotype has only a few counts. The chain couples TRBV12-3 or TRBV12-4 to TRBJ1-5, with 10 bases identical to TRBD1. The CDR3 totals 15 residues. Trimming removed 5 bases from V and 7 bases from J; junction bases left unmatched: 8. The CDR3 loop is CASSPYGQGVQPQHF. CDR3 coding DNA: TGTGCCAGCAGTCCCTATGGACAGGGGGTCCAGCCCCAGCATTTT.

Concerning this clonotype: At one of its ends the junction is not consistent with the germline gene, which may arise from a read error. The V call is TRBV19, the J call TRBJ2-7; a weak D match, TRBD2 (5 bases). CDR3 length equals 17 residues. CDR1 and CDR2 from the germline V gene are LNHDA and SQIVND (reference sequence). Here the CDR3 reads CASSIVAGGEVSYKQYF. The CDR3 DNA follows: TGTGCCAGTAGTATAGTCGCTGGAGGAGAAGTAAGCTACAAGCAGTACTTC.

At least ten counts were recorded for this clonotype. The chain employs TRBV7-8 and TRBJ2-1, with TRBD2 matching over 8 bases. The CDR3 runs to 15 residues. CDR1 is SGHVS, CDR2 FQNEAQ, per germline. After removal of 5 bases from V and 4 bases from J, the junction contained 7 bases not matched to a gene. The CDR3 is CASSLSGGQYNEQFF. The CDR3 DNA reads as TGTGCCAGCAGCCTAAGCGGGGGACAATACAATGAGCAGTTCTTC.

At least ten counts were recorded for this clonotype. The chain employs TRBV10-3 and TRBJ2-7; the match to TRBD2 covers 8 bases. This CDR3 comprises 15 residues. V gave up 1 base and J gave up 4 bases; unmatched junction bases: 6. CDR1 and CDR2 from the germline V gene are ENHRY and SYGVKD. This CDR3 reads CAISELAGGRYEQYF. CDR3 in DNA: TGTGCCATCAGTGAGTTGGCGGGGGGCCGGTACGAGCAGTACTTC.

This clonotype was found a few times. The chain links TRBV20-1 to TRBJ1-6; D is unresolved. In germline, CDR1 is DFQATT, CDR2 SNEGSKA (reference sequence). This CDR3 is 16 amino acids long. The germline V and J ends were trimmed by 0 bases and 10 bases, with 19 bases remaining between them. CDR3: CSARDVGLRSESPLHF. The CDR3 DNA sequence: TGCAGTGCTAGAGACGTCGGGCTACGGTCGGAATCACCCCTCCACTTT.

This clonotype appeared many times. This clone may be a read error of a much larger clone one base away. The rearrangement joins TRBV7-2 to TRBJ1-2; TRBD1 aligns across 7 bases. The trim removed 4 bases at V and 4 bases at J, leaving 3 bases unmatched. The CDR3 totals 13 residues. Germline CDR1 and CDR2: SGHTA and FQGNSA. The CDR3 DNA is TGTGCCAGCAGCTCGGGACAGATCTATGGCTACACCTTC. Translated, it gives CASSSGQIYGYTF.

J is TRBJ1-5 and V is TRBV12-3 or TRBV12-4; TRBD1 aligns across 7 bases. CDR3 length equals 14 residues. After removal of 6 bases from V and 4 bases from J, the junction contained 6 bases not matched to a gene. CDR3 in DNA: TGTGCCAGCAGCTGGGACAGAACTAATCAGCCCCAGCATTTT. The encoded protein is CASSWDRTNQPQHF.

V usage is TRBV5-4 and J usage is TRBJ2-5, with 7 bases fitting TRBD2. The CDR3 is made up of 12 amino acids. Germline V gene sequence: CDR1 SGHNT, CDR2 YYREEE (reference sequence). Trimming cost V 10 bases and J 0 bases; bases outside gene matches: 3. The CDR3, as DNA: TGTGCCTTGGGGGGGTACCAAGAGACCCAGTACTTC. Its protein is CALGGYQETQYF.

The chain couples TRBV20-1 to TRBJ2-5; 9 nucleotides line up with TRBD2. Germline CDR1 reads DFQATT; CDR2 reads SNEGSKA (reference sequence). J was trimmed by 1 base and V by 7 bases; bases with no gene match: 13. The CDR3 is made up of 16 amino acids. In DNA form, the CDR3 reads TGCAGTGGGAGGGTACTGAGCGGGGGGACCCAAGAGACCCAGTACTTC. Translation: CSGRVLSGGTQETQYF.

The V call is TRBV2, the J call TRBJ2-7, with a weak D call TRBD2 (7 bases). The CDR3 consists of 15 residues. Germline V gene data show CDR1 as SNHLY and CDR2 as FYNNEI. Trimming removed 3 bases at V and 4 bases at J, with 16 bases between. The CDR3 bases are TGTGCCAGCAGTGACTTCCGGGGGGCTGGGTACGAGCAGTACTTC. It is translated as CASSDFRGAGYEQYF.

This clonotype turned up a few times. V usage is TRBV6-2 or TRBV6-3 and J usage is TRBJ1-5; unclear D gene. Deletions cut 6 bases from V and 5 bases from J, with 20 bases between. The V gene's germline CDR1 is MNHEY and CDR2 SVGEGT. The CDR3 consists of 16 residues. The CDR3 coding sequence is TGTGCCAGCAGCCCCCCGACTAGGCTGAGGCATCAGCCCCAGCATTTT. Translated: CASSPPTRLRHQPQHF.

This sequence joins TRBV20-1 and TRBJ1-5; D gene unclear. V lost 0 bases to trimming and J lost 4 bases, with 7 bases between them. The CDR3 has 13 amino acids. CDR1 is DFQATT and CDR2 is SNEGSKA in the germline V gene (reference sequence). The CDR3 is CSARDDRNQPQHF. CDR3 nucleotide sequence: TGCAGTGCTAGAGATGACCGGAATCAGCCCCAGCATTTT.

The table lists this clonotype with many counts. The rearrangement joins TRBV20-1 to TRBJ2-7; no definite D call. The ends were cut back, 5 bases at V and 3 bases at J, with 17 bases in the middle. This CDR3 spans 14 amino acids. The V gene's germline CDR1 is DFQATT and CDR2 SNEGSKA (reference sequence). The CDR3 region is CSAPSPEKNYEQYF. The CDR3 bases are TGCAGTGCTCCTTCACCCGAGAAAAACTACGAGCAGTACTTC.

By proportion, this clonotype is medium-sized (0.01 to 0.1%). One end of the junction varies from germline; a read error may be responsible. V usage is TRBV12-3 or TRBV12-4 and J usage is TRBJ1-1; possible D gene TRBD1, 6 bases. There are 13 residues in the CDR3. CDR3 sequence reads: CASSLGGNTEAFF. In DNA, the CDR3 is TGTGCCAGCAGCTTAGGGGGGAACACTGAAGCTTTCTTT.

This clonotype appeared a few times. The chain joins TRBV28 to TRBJ1-2; 7 positions match TRBD1. Trimming removed 7 bases from V and 4 bases from J; junction bases left unmatched: 9. The CDR3 runs 14 residues. Germline V CDR1 and CDR2: MDHEN, SYDVKM. CDR3 coding DNA: TGTGCCAGCACCTCAGGGGGTACCGGCTATGGCTACACCTTC. It encodes CASTSGGTGYGYTF.

V usage is TRBV5-1 and J usage is TRBJ2-7; the match to TRBD1 covers 7 bases. Germline loops: CDR1 SGHRS, CDR2 YFSETQ. The V and J ends lost 4 bases and 3 bases, in that order; junction bases with no gene match: 22. The CDR3 has 19 amino acids. This CDR3 is CASSPRNAGTEAGGYEQYF. The CDR3 DNA reads TGCGCCAGCAGCCCACGAAACGCCGGGACAGAGGCCGGCGGCTACGAGCAGTACTTC. Full variable domain (remainder filled in from reference TRBV5-1 and TRBJ2-7): KAGVTQTPRYLIKTRGQQVTLSCSPISGHRSVSWYQQTPGQGLQFLFEYFSETQRNKGNFPGRFSGRQFSNSRSEMNVSTLELGDSALYLCASSPRNAGTEAGGYEQYFGPGTRLTVT.

This clonotype was counted many times. V is TRBV7-9 and J is TRBJ2-1; 15 bases line up with TRBD2. In germline, CDR1 is SEHNR, CDR2 FQNEAQ (reference sequence). V was pared by 5 bases and J by 5 bases, with 16 bases of the junction left unmatched. The CDR3 has 20 residues. In DNA form, the CDR3 reads TGTGCCAGCAGCAAGTACGGACTAGCGGGGGGGCGCGACACGAACAATGAGCAGTTCTTC. Encoded protein: CASSKYGLAGGRDTNNEQFF.

This clonotype was detected a few times. The chain uses TRBV12-3 or TRBV12-4 and TRBJ1-5; the D is unclear. The CDR3 covers 13 residues. The V end lost 5 bases, the J end lost 4 bases, and 9 bases lay between the germline ends. The CDR3 DNA sequence: TGTGCCAGCAGTGAAGGGTTGAATCAGCCCCAGCATTTT. It specifies CASSEGLNQPQHF.

This clonotype was seen repeatedly, ten times or more. The DNA of the CDR3 is TGCGCCAGCAGCCAAGTCCCCGCCGACATAAGTAGCAATCAGCCCCAGCATTTT. Its translation is CASSQVPADISSNQPQHF. The chain has TRBV4-1 and TRBJ1-5, with no clear D. Germline assignment: CDR1 MGHRA and CDR2 YSYEKL. Trimming cost V 1 base and J 0 bases, with 16 bases left between them. There are 18 residues in the CDR3.

The rearrangement joins TRBV25-1 to TRBJ2-7; weak D call: TRBD1 (5 bases). The V end lost 0 bases, the J end lost 3 bases, and 15 bases lay between the germline ends. Germline V gene lookup returns CDR1 MGHDK and CDR2 SYGVNS. The CDR3 sequence is 16 residues long. CDR3 nucleotide sequence: TGTGCCAGCAGTGAATATGTAGGGGCTGGGATCTACGAGCAGTACTTC. This sequence encodes CASSEYVGAGIYEQYF.

This clonotype was seen many times. The chain carries TRBV7-2 and TRBJ1-6; D is possibly TRBD1 (5 bases). This CDR3 is built from 16 residues. The V and J ends lost 2 bases and 0 bases respectively, with 8 bases between them. Per germline, CDR1 SGHTA and CDR2 FQGNSA. Written as DNA, the CDR3 is TGTGCCAGCAGCTTACACAGGACCTCCTATAATTCACCCCTCCACTTT. It specifies CASSLHRTSYNSPLHF.